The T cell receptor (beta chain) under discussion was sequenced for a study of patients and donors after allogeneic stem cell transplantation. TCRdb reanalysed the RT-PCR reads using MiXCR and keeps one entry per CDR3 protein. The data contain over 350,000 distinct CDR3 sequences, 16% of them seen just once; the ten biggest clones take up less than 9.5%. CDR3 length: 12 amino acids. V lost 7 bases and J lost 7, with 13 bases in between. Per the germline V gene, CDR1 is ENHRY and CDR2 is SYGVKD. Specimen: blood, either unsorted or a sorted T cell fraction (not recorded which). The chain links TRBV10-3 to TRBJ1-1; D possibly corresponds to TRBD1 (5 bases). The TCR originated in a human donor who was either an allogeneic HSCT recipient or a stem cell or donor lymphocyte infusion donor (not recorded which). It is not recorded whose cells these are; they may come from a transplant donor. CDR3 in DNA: TGTGCCATCACCCAGGGTAGGGGTGAAGCTTTCTTT. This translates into CAITQGRGEAFF.